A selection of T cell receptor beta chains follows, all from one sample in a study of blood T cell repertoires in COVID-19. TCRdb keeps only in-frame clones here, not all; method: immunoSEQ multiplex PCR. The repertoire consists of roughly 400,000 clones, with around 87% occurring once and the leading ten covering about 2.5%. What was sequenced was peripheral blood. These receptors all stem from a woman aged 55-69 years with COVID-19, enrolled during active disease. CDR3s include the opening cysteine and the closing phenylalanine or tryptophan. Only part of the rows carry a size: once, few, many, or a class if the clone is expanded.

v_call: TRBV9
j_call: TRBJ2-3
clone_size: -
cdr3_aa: CASSVAEVDTQYF

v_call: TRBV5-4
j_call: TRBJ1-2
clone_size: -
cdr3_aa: CASSPEYFRTGYAANYGYTF

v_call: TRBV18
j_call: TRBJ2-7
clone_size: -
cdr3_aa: CASSQGADEQYF

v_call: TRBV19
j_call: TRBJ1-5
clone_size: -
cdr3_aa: CASKRQGNQPQHF

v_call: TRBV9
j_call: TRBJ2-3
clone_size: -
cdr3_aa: CASSRSGGTTDTQYF

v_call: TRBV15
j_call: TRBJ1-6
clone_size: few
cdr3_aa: CATSGYRGTNSPLHF

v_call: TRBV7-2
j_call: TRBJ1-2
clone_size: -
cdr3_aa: CASTSLGLGGYTF

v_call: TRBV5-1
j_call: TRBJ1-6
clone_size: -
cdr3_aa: CASSEYDRGASYNSPLHF

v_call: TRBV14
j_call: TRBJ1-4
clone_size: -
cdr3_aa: CASSPGTGGRKLFF

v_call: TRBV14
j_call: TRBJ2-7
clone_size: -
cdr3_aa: CATRTSQLYEQYF

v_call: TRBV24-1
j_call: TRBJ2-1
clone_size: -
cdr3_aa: CATSDFGREQFF

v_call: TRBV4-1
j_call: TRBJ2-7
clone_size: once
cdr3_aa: CASSQDAVPYEQYF

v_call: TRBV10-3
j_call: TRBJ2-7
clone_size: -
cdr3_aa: CAIGEGGEFSYEQYF

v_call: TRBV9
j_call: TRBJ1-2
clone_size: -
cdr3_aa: CASSGDRNGYTF

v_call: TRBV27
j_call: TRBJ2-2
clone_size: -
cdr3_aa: CASSSFTGTGELFF

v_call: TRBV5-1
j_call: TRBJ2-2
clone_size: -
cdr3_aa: CASSFLTGGDTGELFF

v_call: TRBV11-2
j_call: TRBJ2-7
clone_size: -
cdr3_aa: CASSLGGQGFYEQYF

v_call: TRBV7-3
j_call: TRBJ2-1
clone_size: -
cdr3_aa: CASSPGTGVFF

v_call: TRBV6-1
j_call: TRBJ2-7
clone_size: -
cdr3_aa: CASSERGSGGREQYF

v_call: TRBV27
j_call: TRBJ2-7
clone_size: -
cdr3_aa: CASRRQGPYEQYF

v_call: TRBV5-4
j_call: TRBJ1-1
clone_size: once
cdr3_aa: CASSWTDRETEAFF

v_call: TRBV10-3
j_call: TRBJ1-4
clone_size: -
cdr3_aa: CAIGTASSEKLFF

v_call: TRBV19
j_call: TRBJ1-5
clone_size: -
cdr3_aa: CASSIGPIQGNSNQPQHF

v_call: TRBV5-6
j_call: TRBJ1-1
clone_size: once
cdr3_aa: CASTLVDRGGTEAFF

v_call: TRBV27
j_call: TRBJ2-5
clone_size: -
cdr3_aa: CASSLRGQSQETQYF

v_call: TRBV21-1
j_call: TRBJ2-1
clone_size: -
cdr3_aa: CASPKSGTGSGSSYNEQFF

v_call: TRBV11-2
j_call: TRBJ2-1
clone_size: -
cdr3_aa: CASSLGGRAAYNEQFF

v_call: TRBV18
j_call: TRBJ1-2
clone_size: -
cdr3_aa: CASSPPGQGAGYGYTF

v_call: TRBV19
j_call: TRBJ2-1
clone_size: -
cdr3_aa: CASSMRTSGTNRPYNEQFF

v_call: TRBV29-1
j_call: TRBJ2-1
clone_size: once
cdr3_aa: CSAFTGSYNEQFF

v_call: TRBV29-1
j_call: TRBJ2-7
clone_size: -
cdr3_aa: CSALGGGTYEQYF

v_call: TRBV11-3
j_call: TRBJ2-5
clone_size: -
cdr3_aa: CASSNGETQYF

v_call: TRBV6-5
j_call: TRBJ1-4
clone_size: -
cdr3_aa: CASRRQGAANEKLFF

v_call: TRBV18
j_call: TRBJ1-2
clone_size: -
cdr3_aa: CASSPLLGGTDYGYTF

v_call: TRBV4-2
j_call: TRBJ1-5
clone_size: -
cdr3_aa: CASSQLGQGHQPQHF

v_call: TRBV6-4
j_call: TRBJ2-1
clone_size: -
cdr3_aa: CASSGGTRAEQFF

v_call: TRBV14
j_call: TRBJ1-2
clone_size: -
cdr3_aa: CASSQDMKRGTYGYTF

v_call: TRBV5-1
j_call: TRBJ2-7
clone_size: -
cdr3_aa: CASSSSGTGTYEQYF

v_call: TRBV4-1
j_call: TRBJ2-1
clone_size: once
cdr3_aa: CASSHSWASSYNEQFF

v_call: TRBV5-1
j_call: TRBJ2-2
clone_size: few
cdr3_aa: CASSLIVGAGELFF

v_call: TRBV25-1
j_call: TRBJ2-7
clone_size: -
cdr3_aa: CASTKTGSYEQYF

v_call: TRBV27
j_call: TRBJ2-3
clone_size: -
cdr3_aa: CASSPRRRQVTTDTQYF

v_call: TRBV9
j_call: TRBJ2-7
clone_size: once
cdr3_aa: CASSVVGSTSEQYF

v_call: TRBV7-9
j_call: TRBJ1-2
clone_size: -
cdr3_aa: CASTSPGLRGYTF

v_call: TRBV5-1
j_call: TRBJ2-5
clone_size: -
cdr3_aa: CASSLQGRETQYF

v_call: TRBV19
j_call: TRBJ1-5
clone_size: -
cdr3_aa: CASTPTGAINQPQHF

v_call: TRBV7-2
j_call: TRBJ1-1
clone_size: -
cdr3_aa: CASSFSGVGTEAFF

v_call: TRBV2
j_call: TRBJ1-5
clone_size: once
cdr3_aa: CASRANNQPQHF

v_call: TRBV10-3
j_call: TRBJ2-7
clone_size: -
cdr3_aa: CATKTSGGSGSYEQYF

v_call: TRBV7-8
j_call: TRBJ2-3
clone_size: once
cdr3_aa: CASSSYHRAGASTDTQYF